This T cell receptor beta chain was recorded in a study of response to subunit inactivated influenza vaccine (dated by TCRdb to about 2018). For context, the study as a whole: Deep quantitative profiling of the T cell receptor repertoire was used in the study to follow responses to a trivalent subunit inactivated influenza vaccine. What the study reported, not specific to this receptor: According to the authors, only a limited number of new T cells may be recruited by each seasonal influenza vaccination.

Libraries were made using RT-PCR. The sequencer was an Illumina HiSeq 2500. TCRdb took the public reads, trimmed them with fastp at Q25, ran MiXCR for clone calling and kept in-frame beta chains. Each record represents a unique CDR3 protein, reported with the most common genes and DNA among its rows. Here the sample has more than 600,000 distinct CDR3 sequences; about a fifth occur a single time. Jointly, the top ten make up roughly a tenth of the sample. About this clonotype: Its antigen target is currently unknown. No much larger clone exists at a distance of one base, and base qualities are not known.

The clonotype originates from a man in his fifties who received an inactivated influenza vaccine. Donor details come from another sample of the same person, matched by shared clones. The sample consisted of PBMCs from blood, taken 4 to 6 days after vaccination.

The CDR3 region reads CASSLGRGPLHF. At the DNA level, the sequence is TGTGCCAGCAGCTTAGGGAGAGGCCCCCTCCACTTT. This chain joins TRBV7-2 to TRBJ1-6; there is no confident call for the D gene. Including the terminal cysteine and phenylalanine, the CDR3 comprises 12 residues. Just CDR3 DNA is preserved here, 36 bases in frame from base 1. The germline V gene provides CDR1 SGHTA and CDR2 FQGNSA. V is cut by 1 base and J by 13 bases, and the space between the germline ends is 8 bases.